Listed here are 32 T cell receptor beta chains from one sample, sequenced in a study of T cell clonality in common variable immunodeficiency. Findings and limits, study-wide: Reportedly, TCR beta sequences from common variable immunodeficiency showed fewer deletions and N-nucleotide insertions.

Their recognized antigens are unknown. Only in-frame clones appear in the TCRdb table, and some are missing; sequencing was by immunoSEQ multiplex PCR. This sample has more than 30,000 clones, each found more than once. The sequenced sample consisted of peripheral blood mononuclear cells. The receptor set was obtained from a human donor with common variable immunodeficiency.

To note about this clone: The read terminates 3 residues before the CDR3 end, so the remaining end is supplied by the germline J gene. The J gene is TRBJ1-2, the V gene TRBV19; the match to TRBD1 covers 7 bases. CDR3 length equals 13 residues. CDR1 and CDR2 from the germline V gene are LNHDA and SQIVND (reference sequence). CDR3 amino acids: CASRLPGGDGYTF. The part of the CDR3 DNA that was read is TGTGCCAGTAGGCTTCCAGGGGGAGACGGC.

This clone has a handful of counts. Coverage ceases 3 residues before the CDR3 finishes, and the germline J gene fills in the end. The V call is TRBV7-6, the J call TRBJ1-1, with 8 bases that match TRBD1. Losses at the gene ends were 0 bases for V and 6 bases for J; bases not matched to a gene: 15. CDR1 SGHVS and CDR2 FNYEAQ come from the germline V gene. CDR3 length: 18 residues. CDR3 in amino acids: CASSLAPVRGQARAEAFF. CDR3 DNA, as far as it was read: TGTGCCAGCAGCTTAGCTCCTGTGAGGGGACAGGCGAGGGCTGAA.

This clone turned up a few times. The CDR3 goes on 3 residues after the read ends, and that part is filled in from the germline J gene. V and J are TRBV20-1 and TRBJ2-1; possibly TRBD1 for D (5 bases). The V end was cut by 5 bases, the J end by 4 bases, with 18 bases between. Germline values: CDR1 DFQATT, CDR2 SNEGSKA (reference sequence). There are 15 residues in the CDR3. Here the CDR3 reads CSAGKDTLRYNEQFF. CDR3 DNA, as far as it was read: TGCAGTGCTGGTAAGGACACACTAAGATACAATGAG.

This clone showed up just a few times. The read comes to an end 3 residues before the CDR3 does, leaving the germline J gene to fill in the end. The gene calls are TRBV7-2 and TRBJ2-3; D unclear. The CDR3 covers 14 residues. V was cut by 2 bases and J by 6 bases, with 12 bases left in between. Looked up from germline, CDR1 is SGHTA and CDR2 is FQGNSA. The CDR3 region is CASSLSPVLDTQYF. CDR3 DNA, as far as it was read: TGTGCCAGCAGCTTATCTCCGGTATTGGATACG.

This clone appeared a few times. The sequenced fragment ends 3 residues before the CDR3 boundary, so the rest is inferred from the germline J gene. The rearrangement uses TRBV20-1 and TRBJ2-3, with 7 bases lining up with TRBD2. Looked up from germline, CDR1 is DFQATT and CDR2 is SNEGSKA (reference sequence). V dropped 6 bases and J dropped 2; count of bases not matched to a gene: 2. The CDR3 loop spans 12 amino acids. The CDR3 DNA, read in part, is TGCAGTGCGCGGGGGAACACAGATACG. It yields the protein CSARGNTDT. The CDR3 as a whole reads CSARGNTDTQYF.

This clone was counted a few times. The read terminates 3 residues before the CDR3 end, so the remaining end is supplied by the germline J gene. This sequence joins TRBV20-1 and TRBJ2-7, with D possibly being TRBD1 (6 bases). From germline, CDR1 is DFQATT and CDR2 SNEGSKA (reference sequence). The CDR3 is 13 amino acids. V lost 5 bases and J lost 2, with 13 bases in between. The CDR3 protein is CSARPGHPYEQYF. CDR3 bases read: TGCAGTGCTCGCCCGGGACACCCCTACGAG.

Turning to this clone: The CDR3 extends 3 residues past the end of the read, so its final part is completed from the germline J gene. The genes are TRBV2 and TRBJ1-2, with TRBD1 identical over 9 bases. The CDR3 runs to 13 residues. The J segment lost 7 bases and the V segment lost 6 bases, leaving 6 bases of the junction unmatched. Germline-derived CDR1 and CDR2 are SNHLY and FYNNEI. CDR3 amino acids: CASSRDREVGYTF. Incomplete CDR3 DNA: TGTGCCAGCAGCCGGGACAGGGAGGTTGGC.

The sample holds a few counts of this clone. The read terminates 3 residues ahead of where the CDR3 ends, so the germline J gene completes it. V usage is TRBV7-2 and J usage is TRBJ1-1; 9 bases are a match to TRBD1. This CDR3 is 13 amino acids long. Germline V lookup: CDR1 SGHTA, CDR2 FQGNSA. The J segment lost 0 bases and the V segment lost 9 bases, leaving 2 bases of the junction unmatched. The CDR3 sequence is CASGQGMNTEAFF. The DNA read from the CDR3 is TGTGCCAGTGGACAGGGGATGAACACTGAA.

There are a few counts of this clone. Read data end 3 residues before the CDR3 end; the end is taken from the germline J gene. The chain joins TRBV18 to TRBJ1-2, with D perhaps TRBD1 (5 bases). CDR1 is KGHSH, CDR2 LQKENI, per germline. This CDR3 is built from 13 residues. The V end lost 3 bases, the J end lost 3 bases, and 8 bases lay between the germline ends. The CDR3 region is CASSPQGDYGYTF. The CDR3 bases that were read are TGTGCCAGCTCACCCCAGGGCGACTATGGC.

This clone was seen a handful of times. The read halts 3 residues ahead of the CDR3 end, with the missing end drawn from the germline J gene. V and J are TRBV2 and TRBJ2-2; 8 nucleotides match TRBD2. Germline V gives CDR1 SNHLY, CDR2 FYNNEI. The CDR3 covers 14 residues. Trimming at V came to 5 bases and at J to 1 base, leaving 0 bases not matched to a gene. The CDR3 sequence is CASSLAGNTGELFF. The DNA read from the CDR3 is TGTGCCAGCAGTCTAGCGGGGAACACCGGGGAG.

This clone was picked up many times. The read gets to within 3 residues of the CDR3 end, and the germline J gene fills in the rest. The genes are TRBV7-2 and TRBJ1-2; no definite D call. V lost 2 bases to trimming and J lost 4 bases, with 8 bases between them. The length of the CDR3 is 13 residues. CDR1 and CDR2 from the germline V gene are SGHTA and FQGNSA. The sequenced CDR3 bases are TGTGCCAGCAGCTTAATATCCCTCTATGGC. As protein: CASSLISLYG. The whole CDR3 protein reads CASSLISLYGYTF.

This clone was seen ten or more times. The read terminates 3 residues before the CDR3 end, so the remaining end is supplied by the germline J gene. This chain connects TRBV6-2 or TRBV6-3 to TRBJ2-2; 7 bases agree with TRBD2. Trimming took 8 bases from V and 5 from J; bases not matched to a gene: 8. Germline V lookup: CDR1 MNHEY, CDR2 SVGEGT. The CDR3 is 14 amino acids. CDR3 DNA (partial): TGTGCCAGCGGACTATCGGGGGGAACCGGGGAG. Translating it yields CASGLSGGTGE. The entire CDR3 protein reads CASGLSGGTGELFF.

This clone was recorded a few times. The CDR3 sequence: CSAEGDRGEQYF. The sequenced part of the CDR3 DNA is TGCAGCGCCGAGGGGGACCGGGGCGAG. The chain employs TRBV29-1 and TRBJ2-7, with D possibly TRBD1 on 6 matching bases. From the germline J gene comes the end of the CDR3, since the read stops 3 residues before it. Germline CDR1 SQVTM, CDR2 ANQGSEA. The CDR3 spans 12 residues. The V end lost 7 bases, the J end lost 6 bases, and 16 bases lay between the germline ends.

This clone turned up a few times. The read falls 3 residues short of the CDR3 end, and the missing part is taken from the germline J gene. V and J are TRBV7-2 and TRBJ1-1; D unresolved. The CDR3 totals 14 residues. The V and J ends lost 7 bases and 0 bases respectively, with 12 bases between them. CDR1 and CDR2 (germline): SGHTA, FQGNSA. The CDR3 sequence: CASTKTLMNTEAFF. CDR3 DNA, as far as it was read: TGTGCCAGCACCAAAACTCTGATGAACACTGAA.

This clone showed up just a few times. One base away lies a much larger clone, so this may be a sequencing read error. The CDR3 extends 3 residues past the end of the read, so its final part is completed from the germline J gene. This rearrangement joins TRBV7-9 to TRBJ2-3; 7 nucleotides match TRBD1. The germline gives CDR1 SEHNR, CDR2 FQNEAQ (reference sequence). V lost 5 bases, J lost 0 bases, and 2 bases stayed unmatched. This CDR3 is built from 14 residues. Incomplete CDR3 DNA: TGTGCCAGCAGCACGGGACAGAGCACAGATACG. Translated: CASSTGQSTDT. In full, the CDR3 reads CASSTGQSTDTQYF.

There are a few counts of this clone. Read sequence stops 3 residues before the CDR3 end, and the germline J gene provides the missing end. The chain carries TRBV2 and TRBJ2-5; the D gene is possibly TRBD2 (6 bases). V was shortened by 9 bases and J by 3 bases, with 11 bases between the two germline ends. Germline V gene data show CDR1 as SNHLY and CDR2 as FYNNEI. This CDR3 region has 12 residues. This CDR3 is CARAGGEETQYF. The sequenced CDR3 bases are TGTGCCAGGGCCGGCGGGGAAGAGACC.

This clone was seen more than once but under ten times. The CDR3 end lies 3 residues beyond the end of the read and is filled in from the germline J gene. The rearrangement links TRBV18 to TRBJ2-3, with D perhaps TRBD2 (6 bases). With 6 bases removed from V and 0 bases from J, the gap between germline ends came to 16 bases. Per the germline V gene, CDR1 is KGHSH and CDR2 is LQKENI. The CDR3 is made up of 16 amino acids. The CDR3 region is CASSPIPSDSTDTQYF. The DNA read from the CDR3 is TGTGCCAGCTCCCCGATTCCTAGCGATAGCACAGATACG.

The covered CDR3 bases are TGTGCCAGCAGTTACACCGGGACAGATCTTCTATATGGC. Translated, it gives CASSYTGTDLLYG. The whole CDR3 region reads CASSYTGTDLLYGYTF. This sequence joins TRBV6-2 or TRBV6-3 and TRBJ1-2, with 7 positions matching TRBD1. From the germline J gene comes the end of the CDR3, since the read stops 3 residues before it. CDR1 and CDR2 from the germline V gene are MNHEY and SVGEGT. With 2 bases clipped from V and 5 bases from J, the junction kept 11 bases outside the gene matches. This CDR3 has 16 residues.

Details on this clone: With the read ending 3 residues before the CDR3 end, the germline J gene is used to fill in that end. The gene calls are TRBV20-1 and TRBJ2-5, with 11 bases that match TRBD2. This CDR3 is 17 amino acids long. J was trimmed by 1 base and V by 5 bases; bases with no gene match: 12. Per the germline V gene, CDR1 is DFQATT and CDR2 is SNEGSKA (reference sequence). CDR3 in amino acids: CSASPGLAAAFQETQYF. The sequenced CDR3 bases are TGCAGTGCTTCTCCGGGACTAGCGGCTGCTTTCCAAGAGACC.

Worth noting for this clone: The read ends 3 residues before the CDR3 terminus; that terminus is restored from the germline J gene. The chain has TRBV7-2 and TRBJ2-5; D might be TRBD2 (5 bases). Germline V lookup: CDR1 SGHTA, CDR2 FQGNSA. The V end lost 5 bases, the J end lost 3 bases, and 10 bases lay between the germline ends. This CDR3 is built from 13 residues. Incomplete CDR3 DNA: TGTGCCAGCAGCCGGGGAAGGGAAGAGACC. This translates into CASSRGREET. The full CDR3 reads CASSRGREETQYF.

Only a few counts were recorded for this clone. The read is 3 residues too short to cover the CDR3 end, so that end is filled in from the germline J gene. The chain couples TRBV7-9 to TRBJ2-7; the D call may be TRBD1 or TRBD2 (7 bases each). The V and J ends lost 3 bases and 6 bases respectively, with 15 bases between them. This CDR3 comprises 14 residues. Germline V gene lookup returns CDR1 SEHNR and CDR2 FQNEAQ (reference sequence). CDR3 DNA, as far as it was read: TGTGCCAGCAGCTTGGGAGGGGGCTCGGGCGAG. Translation: CASSLGGGSGE. The complete CDR3 reads CASSLGGGSGEQYF.

Worth noting for this clone: The read is 3 residues too short to cover the CDR3 end, so that end is filled in from the germline J gene. The chain employs TRBV30 and TRBJ2-2; a weak D match, TRBD1 (5 bases). This CDR3 has 14 amino acids. Germline assignment: CDR1 GTSNPN and CDR2 SVGIG (reference sequence). The V gene lost 7 bases and the J gene lost 0 bases, with 12 bases spanning the gap. Partial CDR3 DNA: TGTGCCTCCCAGGGTCCTTCGAACACCGGGGAG. Translated: CASQGPSNTGE. The entire CDR3 reads CASQGPSNTGELFF.

This clone was picked up a small number of times. The missing CDR3 end, 3 residues past where the read stops, is filled in from the germline J gene. The chain couples TRBV7-2 to TRBJ1-1; D possibly corresponds to TRBD1 (5 bases). Per germline, CDR1 SGHTA and CDR2 FQGNSA. The length of the CDR3 is 12 residues. CDR3 DNA (partial): TGTGCCAGCAGCCAAAGGGGCGTATCG. It is translated as CASSQRGVS. The full CDR3 protein reads CASSQRGVSAFF.

This clone was observed a handful of times. The read gets to within 3 residues of the CDR3 end, and the germline J gene fills in the rest. The chain employs TRBV19 and TRBJ1-4, with 7 positions matching TRBD1. Germline lookup yields CDR1 LNHDA and CDR2 SQIVND (reference sequence). The CDR3 is made up of 14 amino acids. The J segment lost 3 bases and the V segment lost 10 bases, leaving 8 bases of the junction unmatched. The CDR3 protein is CATRQGTSNEKLFF. CDR3 DNA (partial): TGTGCCACTAGACAGGGTACTTCTAATGAAAAA.

A remark on this clone: The junction shows a germline mismatch at one end, possibly a read error. Read sequence stops 3 residues before the CDR3 end, and the germline J gene provides the missing end. The V gene is TRBV7-9, the J gene TRBJ1-2; D unresolved. The CDR3 consists of 12 residues. From germline, CDR1 is SEHNR and CDR2 FQNEAQ (reference sequence). The CDR3 reads CSSSSPGYGYTF. Incomplete CDR3 DNA: TGTTCCAGCAGCTCACCAGGCTATGGC.

In the case of this clone: Read sequence stops 3 residues before the CDR3 end, and the germline J gene provides the missing end. The chain employs TRBV2 and TRBJ1-1, with TRBD1 matching 9 bases. The CDR3 consists of 15 residues. Germline CDR1 reads SNHLY; CDR2 reads FYNNEI. Losses at the gene ends were 6 bases for V and 4 bases for J; bases not matched to a gene: 9. The part of the CDR3 DNA that was read is TGTGCCAGCAGCCCAAGGACAGGGGAGGCCACTGAA. Its translation is CASSPRTGEATE. The whole CDR3 protein reads CASSPRTGEATEAFF. The full variable domain, in which reference TRBV2 and TRBJ1-1 provide the parts outside the CDR3, is EPEVTQTPSHQVTQMGQEVILRCVPISNHLYFYWYRQILGQKVEFLVSFYNNEISEKSEIFDDQFSVERPDGSNFTLKIRSTKLEDSAMYFCASSPRTGEATEAFFGQGTRLTVV.

This clone was seen many times. The CDR3 is cut off 3 residues early in the read; its end comes from the germline J gene. The chain is built from TRBV5-1 and TRBJ2-2; 11 bases align to TRBD2. V lost 1 base and J lost 1; bases outside the gene matches: 0. The germline V gene encodes CDR1 SGHRS and CDR2 YFSETQ. The CDR3 sequence is 16 residues long. The sequenced CDR3 bases are TGCGCCAGCAGCTTGACTAGCGGGGGGAACACCGGGGAG. The encoded protein is CASSLTSGGNTGE. The full-length CDR3 reads as CASSLTSGGNTGELFF.

This clone appeared a few times. The read ends 3 residues before the CDR3 terminus; that terminus is restored from the germline J gene. This chain uses TRBV30 with TRBJ2-3; 7 bases are a match to TRBD2. CDR3 size: 12 residues. The germline V gene has CDR1 GTSNPN and CDR2 SVGIG (reference sequence). The sequenced part of the CDR3 DNA is TGTGCCTGGAGTGTATTGGGGGGGTCG. The encoded protein is CAWSVLGGS. The CDR3 in full is CAWSVLGGSQYF.

About this clone itself: The read halts 3 residues ahead of the CDR3 end, with the missing end drawn from the germline J gene. The rearrangement links TRBV6-9 to TRBJ1-4; D unresolved. The CDR3 is 15 residues long. V lost 9 bases and J 2 bases, leaving 16 bases between the germline ends. Germline V CDR1 and CDR2: MNHGY, SVAAGI. The sequenced CDR3 bases are TGTGCCAGACTAGGTGAGACTAACACTAATGAAAAA. Translated: CARLGETNTNEK. The entire CDR3 protein reads CARLGETNTNEKLFF.

Concerning this clone: The CDR3 end falls 3 residues outside the read, so it is completed with the germline J gene. The chain combines TRBV30 with TRBJ1-3; 8 bases are a match to TRBD1. Trimming at V came to 2 bases and at J to 4 bases, leaving 4 bases not matched to a gene. From germline, CDR1 is GTSNPN and CDR2 SVGIG (reference sequence). The CDR3 has 14 amino acids. CDR3 residues: CAWSWPGGGNTIYF. The CDR3 bases that were read are TGTGCCTGGAGTTGGCCAGGGGGCGGAAACACC.

Comments on this clone: With the read ending 3 residues before the CDR3 end, the germline J gene is used to fill in that end. The V and J genes are TRBV29-1 and TRBJ1-5, with a weak D call TRBD1 (5 bases). The CDR3 totals 14 residues. V lost 0 bases and J 6 bases, leaving 12 bases between the germline ends. From germline, CDR1 is SQVTM and CDR2 ANQGSEA. The CDR3 sequence: CSVEDEGSGQPQHF. The sequenced CDR3 bases are TGCAGCGTTGAAGATGAGGGGTCGGGTCAGCCC.

This clone came up many times. The DNA ends 3 residues before the CDR3 does, and the rest of the CDR3 is filled in from the germline J gene. The gene calls are TRBV10-3 and TRBJ2-7, with 11 bases that match TRBD1. The CDR3 extends over 16 amino acids. Germline V gene sequence: CDR1 ENHRY, CDR2 SYGVKD. V lost 4 bases, J lost 6 bases, and 11 bases stayed unmatched. CDR3 amino acids: CAISGDRGGVVSEQYF. The DNA read from the CDR3 is TGTGCCATCAGTGGGGACAGGGGGGGGGTTGTTTCCGAG.